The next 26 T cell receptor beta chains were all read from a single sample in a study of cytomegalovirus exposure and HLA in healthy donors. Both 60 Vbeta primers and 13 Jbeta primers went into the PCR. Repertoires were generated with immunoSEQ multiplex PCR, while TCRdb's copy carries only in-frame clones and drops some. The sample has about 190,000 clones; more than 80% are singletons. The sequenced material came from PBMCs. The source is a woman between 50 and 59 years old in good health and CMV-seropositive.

The CDR3 coding sequence is TGTGCCAGCAGTCCCCAAATGGGACTAGCGGCCTACAATGAGCAGTTCTTC. This codes for CASSPQMGLAAYNEQFF. J is TRBJ2-1 and V is TRBV28, with 11 bases that match TRBD2. V shed 5 bases, J shed 2 bases, and the junction held 8 bases outside the gene matches. The CDR3 totals 17 residues. Per the germline V gene, CDR1 is MDHEN and CDR2 is SYDVKM.

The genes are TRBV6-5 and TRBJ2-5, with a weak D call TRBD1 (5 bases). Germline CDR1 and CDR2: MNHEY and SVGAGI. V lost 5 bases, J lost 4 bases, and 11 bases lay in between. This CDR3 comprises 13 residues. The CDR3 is CASSRGTGETQYF. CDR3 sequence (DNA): TGTGCCAGCAGTAGGGGAACGGGAGAGACCCAGTACTTC.

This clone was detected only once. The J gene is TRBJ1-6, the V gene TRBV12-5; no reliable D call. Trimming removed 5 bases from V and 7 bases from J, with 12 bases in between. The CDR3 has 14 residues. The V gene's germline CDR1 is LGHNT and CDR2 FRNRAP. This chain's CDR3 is CASGPPGYNSPLHF. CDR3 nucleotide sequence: TGTGCTAGTGGTCCCCCGGGTTACAATTCACCCCTCCACTTT.

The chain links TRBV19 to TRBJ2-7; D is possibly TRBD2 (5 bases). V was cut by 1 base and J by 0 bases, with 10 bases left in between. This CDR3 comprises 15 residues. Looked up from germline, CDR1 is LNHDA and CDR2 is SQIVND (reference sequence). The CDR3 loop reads CASSIGGHASYEQYF. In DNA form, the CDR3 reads TGTGCCAGTAGTATAGGAGGGCACGCCTCCTACGAGCAGTACTTC.

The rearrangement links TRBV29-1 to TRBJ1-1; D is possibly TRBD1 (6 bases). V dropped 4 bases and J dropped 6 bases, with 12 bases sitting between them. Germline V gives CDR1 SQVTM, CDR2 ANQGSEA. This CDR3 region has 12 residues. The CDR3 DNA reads TGCAGCGTTGTACAGGGAGGGTCTGAAGCTTTCTTT. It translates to CSVVQGGSEAFF.

The CDR3 loop is CASSYKETLAYEQYF. In nucleotides, the CDR3 is TGTGCCAGCAGTTATAAGGAGACTTTGGCCTACGAGCAGTACTTC. The chain recombines TRBV27 with TRBJ2-7; D uncertain. Looked up from germline, CDR1 is MNHEY and CDR2 is SMNVEV (reference sequence). This CDR3 spans 15 amino acids. The ends were cut back, 4 bases at V and 2 bases at J, with 15 bases in the middle.

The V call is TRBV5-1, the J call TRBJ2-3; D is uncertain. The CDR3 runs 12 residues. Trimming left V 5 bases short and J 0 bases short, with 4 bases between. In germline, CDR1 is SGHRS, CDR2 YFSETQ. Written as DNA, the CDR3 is TGCGCCAGCAGAGCCAGCACAGATACGCAGTATTTT. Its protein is CASRASTDTQYF.

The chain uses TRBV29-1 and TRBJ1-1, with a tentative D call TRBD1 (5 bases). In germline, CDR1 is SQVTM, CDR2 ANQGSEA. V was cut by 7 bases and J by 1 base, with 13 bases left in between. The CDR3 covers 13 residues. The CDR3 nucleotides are TGCAGCGGGGACGGGGGGGGGAACACTGAAGCTTTCTTT. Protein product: CSGDGGGNTEAFF.

This CDR3 is CASSGGGARGYGYTF. The CDR3 bases are TGTGCCAGCAGTGGGGGGGGAGCGCGGGGCTATGGCTACACCTTC. V is TRBV25-1 and J is TRBJ1-2, with D maybe TRBD1 (5 bases). With 4 bases removed from V and 4 bases from J, the gap between germline ends came to 16 bases. Germline V gene sequence: CDR1 MGHDK, CDR2 SYGVNS. The CDR3 totals 15 residues.

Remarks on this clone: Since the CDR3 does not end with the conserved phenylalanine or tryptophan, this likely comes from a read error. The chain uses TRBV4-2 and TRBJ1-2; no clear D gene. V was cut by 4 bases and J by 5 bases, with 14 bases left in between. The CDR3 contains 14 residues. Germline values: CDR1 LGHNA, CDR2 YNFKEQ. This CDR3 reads CASSPGEGKYGYTL. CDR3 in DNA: TGTGCCAGCAGCCCCGGGGAAGGCAAGTATGGCTACACCCTC.

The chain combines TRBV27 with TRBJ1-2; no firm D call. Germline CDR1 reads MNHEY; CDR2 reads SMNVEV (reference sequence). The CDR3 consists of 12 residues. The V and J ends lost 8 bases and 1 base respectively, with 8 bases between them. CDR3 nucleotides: TGTGCCAGCTGGGAGGATAACTATGGCTACACCTTC. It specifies CASWEDNYGYTF.

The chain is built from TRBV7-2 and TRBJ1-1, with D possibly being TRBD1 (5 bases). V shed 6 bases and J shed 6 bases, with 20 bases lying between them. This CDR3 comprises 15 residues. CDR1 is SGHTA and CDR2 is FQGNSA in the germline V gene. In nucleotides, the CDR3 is TGTGCCAGCAGTGCGCAGGGTTGGGGTTCGTCTGAAGCTTTCTTT. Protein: CASSAQGWGSSEAFF.

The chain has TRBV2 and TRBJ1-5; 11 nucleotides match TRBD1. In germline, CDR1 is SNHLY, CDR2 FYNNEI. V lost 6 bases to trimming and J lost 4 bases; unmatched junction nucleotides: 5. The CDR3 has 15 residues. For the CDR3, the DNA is TGTGCCAGCAGCCCCGGGACAGGGGGTAATCAGCCCCAGCATTTT. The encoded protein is CASSPGTGGNQPQHF.

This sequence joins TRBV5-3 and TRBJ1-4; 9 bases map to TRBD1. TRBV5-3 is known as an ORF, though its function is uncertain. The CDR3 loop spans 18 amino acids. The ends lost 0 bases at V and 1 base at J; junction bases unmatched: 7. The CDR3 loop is CARSLDRDRVRTNEKLFF. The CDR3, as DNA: TGTGCCAGAAGCTTGGATCGGGACAGGGTACGAACTAATGAAAAACTGTTTTTT.

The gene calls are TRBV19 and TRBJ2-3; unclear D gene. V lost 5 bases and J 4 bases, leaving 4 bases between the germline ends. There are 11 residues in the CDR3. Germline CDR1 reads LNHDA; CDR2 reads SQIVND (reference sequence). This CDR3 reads CASSEADTQYF. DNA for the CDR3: TGTGCCAGTAGTGAGGCAGATACGCAGTATTTT.

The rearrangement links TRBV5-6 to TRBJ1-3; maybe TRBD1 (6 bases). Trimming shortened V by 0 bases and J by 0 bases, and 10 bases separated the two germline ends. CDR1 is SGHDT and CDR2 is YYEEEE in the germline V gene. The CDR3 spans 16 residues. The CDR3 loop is CASSLVGRGSGNTIYF. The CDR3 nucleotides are TGTGCCAGCAGCTTGGTGGGCAGGGGCTCTGGAAACACCATATATTTT.

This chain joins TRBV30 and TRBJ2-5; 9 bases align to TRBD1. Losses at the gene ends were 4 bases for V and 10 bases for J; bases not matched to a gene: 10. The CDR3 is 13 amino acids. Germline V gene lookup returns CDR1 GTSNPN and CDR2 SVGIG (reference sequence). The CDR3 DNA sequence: TGTGCCTGGACATTCCAAGGACAGGGGAACCAGTACTTC. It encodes CAWTFQGQGNQYF. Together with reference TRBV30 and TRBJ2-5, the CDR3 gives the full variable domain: SQTIHQWPATLVQPVGSPLSLECTVEGTSNPNLYWYRQAAGRGLQLLFYSVGIGQISSEVPQNLSASRPQDRQFILSSKKLLLSDSGFYLCAWTFQGQGNQYFGPGTRLLVL.

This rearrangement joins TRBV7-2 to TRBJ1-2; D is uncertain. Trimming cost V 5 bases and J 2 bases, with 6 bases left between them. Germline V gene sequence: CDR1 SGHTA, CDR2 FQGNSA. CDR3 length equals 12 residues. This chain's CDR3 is CASSVSNYGYTF. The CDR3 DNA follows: TGTGCCAGCAGCGTGTCGAACTATGGCTACACCTTC.

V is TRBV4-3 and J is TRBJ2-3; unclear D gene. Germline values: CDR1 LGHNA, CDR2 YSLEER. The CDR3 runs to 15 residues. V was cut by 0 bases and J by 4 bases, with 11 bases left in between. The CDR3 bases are TGCGCCAGCAGCCAAGATAGCCCCGGATCAGATACGCAGTATTTT. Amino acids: CASSQDSPGSDTQYF.

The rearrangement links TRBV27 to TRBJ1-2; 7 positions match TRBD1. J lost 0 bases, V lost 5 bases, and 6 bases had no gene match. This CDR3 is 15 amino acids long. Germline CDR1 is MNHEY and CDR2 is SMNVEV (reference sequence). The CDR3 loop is CASSTGTAANYGYTF. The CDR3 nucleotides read TGTGCCAGCAGTACCGGGACAGCTGCTAACTATGGCTACACCTTC.

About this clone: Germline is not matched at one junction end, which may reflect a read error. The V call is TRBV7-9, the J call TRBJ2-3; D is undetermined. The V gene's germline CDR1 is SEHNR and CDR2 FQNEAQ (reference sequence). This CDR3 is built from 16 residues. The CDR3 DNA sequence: TGTTCCAGCAGCTTAGCTACCTTCACTAGCACAGATACGCAGTATTTT. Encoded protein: CSSSLATFTSTDTQYF.

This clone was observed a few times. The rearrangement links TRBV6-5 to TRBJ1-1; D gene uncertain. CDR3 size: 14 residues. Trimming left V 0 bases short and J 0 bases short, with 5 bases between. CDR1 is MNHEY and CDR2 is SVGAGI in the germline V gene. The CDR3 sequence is CASSYSEMNTEAFF. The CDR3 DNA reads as TGTGCCAGCAGTTACTCGGAGATGAACACTGAAGCTTTCTTT.

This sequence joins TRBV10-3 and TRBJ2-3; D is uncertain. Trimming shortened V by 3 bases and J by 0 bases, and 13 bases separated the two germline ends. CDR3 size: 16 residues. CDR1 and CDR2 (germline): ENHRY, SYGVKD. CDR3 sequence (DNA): TGTGCCATCAGTGACGGTCTAGACGCAAGCACAGATACGCAGTATTTT. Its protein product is CAISDGLDASTDTQYF.

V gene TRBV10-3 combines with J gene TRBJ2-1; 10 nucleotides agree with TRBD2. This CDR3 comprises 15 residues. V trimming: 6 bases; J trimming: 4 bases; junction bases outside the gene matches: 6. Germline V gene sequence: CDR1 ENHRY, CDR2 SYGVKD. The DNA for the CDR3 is TGTGCCATCAGCCCCGCTAGCGGGGGTTACAATGAGCAGTTCTTC. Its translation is CAISPASGGYNEQFF.

The CDR3 is CASSSQGLSGDEQFF. CDR3 nucleotides: TGTGCCAGCAGCAGCCAGGGTTTATCTGGGGATGAGCAGTTCTTC. V gene TRBV7-3 combines with J gene TRBJ2-1; a weak D match, TRBD1 (5 bases). V was cut by 5 bases and J by 8 bases, with 19 bases left in between. The CDR3 is 15 residues long. Germline V gene sequence: CDR1 SGHTA, CDR2 FQGTGA.

This CDR3 reads CACSGLSYNSPLHF. The CDR3 DNA sequence: TGTGCCTGTTCCGGACTCTCCTATAATTCACCCCTCCACTTT. The chain is built from TRBV30 and TRBJ1-6; no definite D call. The CDR3 runs to 14 residues. Germline V lookup: CDR1 GTSNPN, CDR2 SVGIG (reference sequence). Trimming took 6 bases from V and 0 from J, leaving 9 bases between them.